The T cell receptor (beta chain) under discussion was sequenced for a study of T cells in Graves' hyperthyroidism and ophthalmopathy. Template material for amplifying TCR beta CDR3 regions consisted of RNA transcripts. An initial round of RT-PCR targeting the TCR CDR3 relied on the HTBI primer set. TCRdb fed the multiplex PCR reads into MiXCR, producing one record per CDR3 protein. Among about 640,000 distinct CDR3 sequences, 45% were seen once, and the ten largest hold about 7.7%. This clonotype appeared many times. What it recognizes is unknown. Not enrolled were patients with uncontrolled infection, other autoimmune disease, pregnancy or lactation. Diagnosis relied on clinical symptoms, serum thyroxine and TRAb, thyroid ultrasound and orbital computed tomography. CDR1 SGHVS and CDR2 FQNEAQ come from the germline V gene. Between the trimmed V and J ends, which lost 1 base and 5 bases, there was a span of 14 bases. The CDR3 contains 15 residues.

Study findings and constraints: Clonotypes that were expanded in thyroid above 0.001 mostly appeared in blood too.

The chain has TRBV7-8 and TRBJ2-5; tentatively, D is TRBD1 (6 bases). This TCR derives from an adult man with Graves' disease, either hyperthyroidism or ophthalmopathy (not recorded which). The sequencing input was peripheral blood or thyroid tissue (not recorded which). The CDR3, as DNA: TGTGCCAGCAGCTTAGGGCAGGGGAGTAGGGAGACCCAGTACTTC. It yields the protein CASSLGQGSRETQYF.